The 10 T cell receptor beta chains below were found in one sample sequenced in a study of blood T cells in healthy people across ages. Together with a sample-barcoded 5' primer, a J-beta primer mix was included in a second PCR lasting roughly 6 to 12 cycles. TCRdb re-called the 5' RACE reads with MiXCR, one entry per CDR3 protein. The sample has about 840,000 distinct CDR3 sequences, 25% to 30% seen once. The data also belong to a second study, concerning T cells of mothers and their children.

Sample: blood. The receptor source for this set is a woman in her 40s in good health.

The chain recombines TRBV12-3 or TRBV12-4 with TRBJ1-5, with D possibly TRBD1 on 5 matching bases. The CDR3 is 14 residues long. Trimming took off 2 bases at V and 8 bases at J, with 13 bases between the two ends. The CDR3 sequence is CASSLRAREEPQHF. The CDR3 region has the DNA TGTGCCAGCAGTTTAAGGGCCAGGGAAGAGCCCCAGCATTTT.

This clonotype was counted ten times or more. The genes are TRBV2 and TRBJ2-7; D perhaps matches TRBD2 (5 bases). Germline V gene sequence: CDR1 SNHLY, CDR2 FYNNEI. The CDR3 spans 14 residues. V lost 5 bases to trimming and J lost 2 bases, with 13 bases between them. The DNA for the CDR3 is TGTGCCAGCAGTCCACGGACTGTGACCTACGAGCAGTACTTC. Translation gives CASSPRTVTYEQYF.

The gene calls are TRBV7-2 and TRBJ2-5; no definite D call. The CDR3 spans 11 residues. Trimming took off 4 bases at V and 7 bases at J, with 7 bases between the two ends. Germline CDR1 SGHTA, CDR2 FQGNSA. The CDR3 nucleotides read TGTGCCAGCAGCTCCGGCAGGACCCAGTACTTC. Its translation is CASSSGRTQYF.

As concerns this clonotype: A read error may account for a junction end that differs from germline. The rearrangement uses TRBV11-2 and TRBJ2-5; the D gene could be TRBD1 or TRBD2 (5 bases each). The CDR3 sequence is 14 residues long. From germline, CDR1 is SGHAT and CDR2 FQNNGV. CDR3 loop: CTSSLDSRGETQYF. In DNA form, the CDR3 reads TGTACCAGCAGCCTTGACAGTCGGGGAGAGACCCAGTACTTC.

V is TRBV7-2 and J is TRBJ2-7, with 7 bases matching TRBD1. The CDR3 covers 14 residues. CDR1 is SGHTA, CDR2 FQGNSA, per germline. J was trimmed by 7 bases and V by 5 bases; bases with no gene match: 11. The CDR3 region has the DNA TGTGCCAGCAGCGACAGGGCTGACTACAATGAGCAGTACTTC. It codes for CASSDRADYNEQYF.

A single count supports this clonotype. The junction and the germline gene differ at one end; a read error may be behind it. The chain uses TRBV12-3 or TRBV12-4 and TRBJ2-6; tentatively, D is TRBD1 or TRBD2 (5 bases each). The CDR3 loop spans 15 amino acids. The CDR3 sequence is CASSPGYSGANVPTF. The DNA for the CDR3 is TGTGCCAGCAGTCCGGGGTACTCTGGGGCCAACGTCCCGACTTTC.

This clonotype showed up just a few times. The rearrangement uses TRBV5-5 and TRBJ1-5, with D unresolved. The CDR3 runs 13 residues. Germline V CDR1 and CDR2: SGHKS, YYEKEE (reference sequence). The V end was cut by 3 bases, the J end by 4 bases, with 8 bases between. The CDR3 here is CASSSYFNQPQHF. The CDR3 DNA sequence: TGTGCCAGCAGCTCCTACTTTAATCAGCCCCAGCATTTT. The full variable domain, in which reference TRBV5-5 and TRBJ1-5 provide the parts outside the CDR3, is DAGVTQSPTHLIKTRGQQVTLRCSPISGHKSVSWYQQVLGQGPQFIFQYYEKEERGRGNFPDRFSARQFPNYSSELNVNALLLGDSALYLCASSSYFNQPQHFGDGTRLSIL.

This clonotype was counted between two and nine times. The V gene is TRBV27, the J gene TRBJ1-5; no clear D. The CDR3 totals 13 residues. The V end was cut by 5 bases, the J end by 5 bases, with 10 bases between. Germline V CDR1 and CDR2: MNHEY, SMNVEV (reference sequence). The CDR3 loop is CASSMGFDQPQHF. CDR3 DNA sequence: TGTGCCAGCAGTATGGGGTTCGATCAGCCCCAGCATTTT.

There are a few counts of this clonotype. This chain links TRBV12-3 or TRBV12-4 with TRBJ1-5; D uncertain. CDR3 length: 14 residues. Trimming took 6 bases from V and 3 from J, leaving 12 bases between them. DNA of the CDR3: TGTGCCAGCAGCTCCTACAGACTCAATCAGCCCCAGCATTTT. As protein: CASSSYRLNQPQHF.

This clonotype occurred a few times. A junction boundary mismatches the germline segment, possibly from a read error. V is TRBV5-1 and J is TRBJ2-1; no firm D call. CDR3 size: 14 residues. Germline loops: CDR1 SGHRS, CDR2 YFSETQ. CDR3 coding DNA: TGCGCCAGCAGCTTCGGGCCCAGCAACAATGAGCAGTTATTC. It specifies CASSFGPSNNEQLF.